This T cell receptor (beta chain) was captured by sequencing in a study of blood T cell repertoires in COVID-19 (dated by TCRdb to 2019 to 2021). As for the study more broadly: Collaborator samples came from the United States, Italy and Spain and covered acute and convalescent phases of COVID-19. The material from the prospective study consisted of cDNA or gDNA derived from T cells, B-cell-depleted T cells, or PBMCs. Where HLA class I and class II types were available, the types were taken from metadata supplied by the sample provider, not from assay-based typing. Subjects who had been exposed to COVID-19, were actively infected with it, or had recovered from it provided the deeply sampled blood TCRbeta repertoires that made up the dataset. The repertoires were released in a freely available public database intended as a resource for research on the immune response to SARS-CoV-2. Samples came from the ongoing ImmuneRACE study (first 160 participants) plus 1,254 subjects from 6 global collaborators. The sample metadata nearly always contained a de-identified subject ID, COVID-19 status, age in years and sex.

V is pared back by 4 bases and J by 8 bases, with 6 bases lying between the germline termini. The germline V gene supplies CDR1 SGHTA and CDR2 FQGTGA. The CDR3 contains 11 residues, cysteine and phenylalanine counted. Only the CDR3 part of the read is kept: 33 bases, read in frame from the first base. Collaborating institutions collected whole blood in K2EDTA tubes following their own protocols. For TCRbeta analysis, collaborators shipped samples in one of three forms: frozen whole blood, isolated PBMCs, or DNA extracted from either of those sample types. Points the paper makes about the study in general: The amount of clinical and demographic metadata varied by source and participant and was provided uncurated.

TCRbeta CDR3 regions were amplified from genomic DNA using the immunoSEQ Assay, a bias-controlled multiplex PCR. Turning to the authors' computational methods: The number of nucleated cells in each sample was estimated by amplification of reference gene primers within the assay. To quantify the absolute abundance of each unique TCRbeta CDR3 rearrangement, sequence reads were collapsed and filtered. For each sample, productive Simpson clonality was calculated by taking the square root of Simpson's diversity index across productive rearrangements. This is the immuneACCESS table as TCRdb keeps it, with only in-frame sequences that have V and J called. A part of the clones is gone; compared with another copy, unresolved V genes explain less than half, and the rest is unexplained. V, J and clone size are taken as reported in that table, and D and trimming were inferred from the DNA itself. This sample holds hundreds of thousands of clones; around four fifths were observed only once. The top ten clones comprise 1.9% of the sample.

A note on this clone: Its antigen target is currently unknown. Per-base qualities were not stored, and no clone one base away is much larger.

The sample taken for sequencing was peripheral blood. The sequence joins TRBV7-3 to TRBJ2-1; the D gene remains uncertain. The receptor was derived from a woman older than 75 with acute or convalescent COVID-19. The sequenced DNA: TGTGCCAGCAGCTCAGGCGATGAGCAGTTCTTC. Translated, this gives CASSSGDEQFF. The variable domain in full, with residues beyond the CDR3 obtained from the reference TRBV7-3 and TRBJ2-1 genes, is GAGVSQTPSNKVTEKGKYVELRCDPISGHTALYWYRQSLGQGPEFLIYFQGTGAADDSGLPNDRFFAVRPEGSVSTLKIQRTERGDSAVYLCASSSGDEQFFGPGTRLTVL.